This TCR beta chain was documented in a study of T cell changes during pregnancy in multiple sclerosis. TCRdb's table, derived via immunoSEQ multiplex PCR, lists solely in-frame clones and lacks some. The top ten clones hold roughly 1.6% of a sample with some 110,000 clones, 75% to 95% of them seen once. The CDR3 is 16 amino acids. Germline V gene lookup returns CDR1 SGHTA and CDR2 FQGTGA. V gave up 7 bases and J gave up 6 bases; unmatched junction bases: 15. The source is a female donor with multiple sclerosis, enrolled in a pregnancy study. Sequences were derived from peripheral blood, sampled before pregnancy. The chain is built from TRBV7-3 and TRBJ1-5; 7 positions match TRBD1. The CDR3 sequence: CASTQLEGAVIQPQHF. For the CDR3, the DNA is TGTGCCAGCACCCAATTAGAGGGGGCAGTAATTCAGCCCCAGCATTTT.